This entry lists 27 T cell receptor beta chains sequenced from one sample in a study of blood T cell repertoires in COVID-19. The data were produced by immunoSEQ multiplex PCR, yet TCRdb's version contains in-frame clones alone and is incomplete. The data show 13,000 or so clones, about 75% seen once. Sequencing was done on a sample of peripheral blood. The source of these receptors is an elderly woman with acute or convalescent COVID-19.

V gene TRBV18 combines with J gene TRBJ1-5; TRBD1 matches at 10 bases. The J segment lost 4 bases and the V segment lost 6 bases, leaving 6 bases of the junction unmatched. The CDR3 is made up of 15 amino acids. Germline V CDR1 and CDR2: KGHSH, LQKENI. The CDR3 sequence: CASSPGQGGNQPQHF. The CDR3, as DNA: TGTGCCAGCTCTCCCGGACAGGGGGGTAATCAGCCCCAGCATTTT.

This sequence joins TRBV3-1 (or the pseudogene TRBV3-2) and TRBJ2-5, with D perhaps TRBD1 (6 bases). The length of the CDR3 is 13 residues. The ends were cut back, 0 bases at V and 5 bases at J, with 7 bases in the middle. CDR1 and CDR2 (germline): LGHDT, YNNKEL (reference sequence). The CDR3 DNA reads as TGTGCCAGCAGCCAAGATCAGGGGGAGACCCAGTACTTC. Encoded protein: CASSQDQGETQYF.

This clone was observed a handful of times. The gene calls are TRBV4-2 and TRBJ1-2, with D tentatively TRBD1 (5 bases). The CDR3 contains 13 residues. The germline V gene has CDR1 LGHNA and CDR2 YNFKEQ. Trimming removed 3 bases from V and 7 bases from J, with 12 bases in between. The DNA of the CDR3 is TGTGCCAGCAGCCAGACCCGGCAGGGTGGCTACACCTTC. Its protein product is CASSQTRQGGYTF.

The chain carries TRBV2 and TRBJ1-2, with a tentative D call TRBD1 (6 bases). Germline loops: CDR1 SNHLY, CDR2 FYNNEI. Trimming left V 6 bases short and J 4 bases short, with 12 bases between. The CDR3 spans 13 residues. The CDR3 loop is CASSPDRVYGYTF. CDR3 coding DNA: TGTGCCAGCAGCCCGGACAGAGTCTATGGCTACACCTTC.

The chain couples TRBV5-6 to TRBJ2-7, with D uncertain. The germline V and J ends were trimmed by 0 bases and 2 bases, with 9 bases remaining between them. The CDR3 is 14 residues long. Germline V gene data show CDR1 as SGHDT and CDR2 as YYEEEE. The CDR3 DNA is TGTGCCAGCAGCTTGGATACGCTAGCCTACGAGCAGTACTTC. Protein: CASSLDTLAYEQYF.

The chain employs TRBV7-9 and TRBJ2-7, with TRBD2 matching 8 bases. CDR3 length: 14 residues. V lost 5 bases and J lost 3; bases outside the gene matches: 6. Germline V gene lookup returns CDR1 SEHNR and CDR2 FQNEAQ (reference sequence). In nucleotides, the CDR3 is TGTGCCAGCAGCCTCGGGAGGGCTGGCTACGAGCAGTACTTC. It encodes CASSLGRAGYEQYF.

V usage is TRBV25-1 and J usage is TRBJ2-5; 10 nucleotides agree with TRBD2. The CDR3 has 13 residues. V lost 6 bases to trimming and J lost 5 bases; unmatched junction nucleotides: 3. CDR1 is MGHDK and CDR2 is SYGVNS in the germline V gene. Here the CDR3 DNA reads TGTGCCAGCAGGCAGCGGGGGGGGGAGACCCAGTACTTC. Translation gives CASRQRGGETQYF.

This chain joins TRBV5-1 and TRBJ2-1, with TRBD2 matching over 8 bases. Germline lookup yields CDR1 SGHRS and CDR2 YFSETQ. The CDR3 has 15 residues. The ends lost 6 bases at V and 6 bases at J; junction bases unmatched: 11. CDR3 nucleotides: TGCGCCAGCACGGATCGGGGGGGGCCTGGCAATGAGCAGTTCTTC. This sequence encodes CASTDRGGPGNEQFF.

This chain uses TRBV2 with TRBJ1-1, with D possibly TRBD1 on 5 matching bases. Trimming removed 4 bases at V and 0 bases at J, with 9 bases between. CDR1 is SNHLY and CDR2 is FYNNEI in the germline V gene. CDR3 length: 14 amino acids. CDR3 coding DNA: TGTGCCAGCAGTGGGGGCAGAATGAACACTGAAGCTTTCTTT. Its translation is CASSGGRMNTEAFF.

V gene TRBV20-1 combines with J gene TRBJ2-2, with unresolved D. Germline V lookup: CDR1 DFQATT, CDR2 SNEGSKA (reference sequence). The CDR3 runs to 11 residues. Trimming took off 5 bases at V and 2 bases at J, with 3 bases between the two ends. The CDR3 loop is CSALNTGELFF. DNA for the CDR3: TGCAGTGCTTTAAACACCGGGGAGCTGTTTTTT.

This chain uses TRBV7-2 with TRBJ2-7; D might be TRBD1 (6 bases). Trimming shortened V by 2 bases and J by 4 bases, and 15 bases separated the two germline ends. The CDR3 is 15 residues long. Germline V gene lookup returns CDR1 SGHTA and CDR2 FQGNSA. The CDR3 spells CASSLSWGLQYEQYF. DNA of the CDR3: TGTGCCAGCAGCTTATCGTGGGGGCTACAGTACGAGCAGTACTTC.

The chain is built from TRBV2 and TRBJ2-3, with 8 bases identical to TRBD2. The junction had 5 bases not matched to a gene; V was cut back by 4 bases and J by 2 bases. The CDR3 length is 15 residues. From germline, CDR1 is SNHLY and CDR2 FYNNEI. CDR3 sequence (DNA): TGTGCCAGCAGTGGAAGCGGGGGATTCACAGATACGCAGTATTTT. Its protein product is CASSGSGGFTDTQYF.

This sequence joins TRBV7-9 and TRBJ1-1; perhaps TRBD1 as D (5 bases). The germline V gene encodes CDR1 SEHNR and CDR2 FQNEAQ (reference sequence). Trimming took 1 base from V and 10 from J, leaving 7 bases between them. The CDR3 loop spans 11 amino acids. CDR3 DNA: TGTGCCAGCAGCTTAGAAGGGGTAGCTTTCTTT. Translation gives CASSLEGVAFF.

V usage is TRBV28 and J usage is TRBJ1-4; 9 bases match TRBD1. This CDR3 spans 15 amino acids. V was clipped by 5 bases and J by 8 bases; unmatched bases: 9. Germline V gene sequence: CDR1 MDHEN, CDR2 SYDVKM. The CDR3 spells CASSPQGARGEKLFF. The CDR3 region has the DNA TGTGCCAGCAGTCCACAGGGGGCGCGGGGAGAAAAACTGTTTTTT.

This chain joins TRBV21-1 and TRBJ2-5; the D call of TRBD2 is as the table states it, not checked on the DNA. TRBV21-1 is a documented pseudogene. The CDR3 has 15 residues. The CDR3: CASSKGAGGQETQYF. Written as DNA, the CDR3 is TGTGCCAGCAGCAAGGGAGCGGGGGGACAAGAGACCCAGTACTTC.

This CDR3 is CASSEFSGLLHNEQFF. DNA of the CDR3: TGTGCCAGCAGTGAATTTTCAGGCCTTCTACACAATGAGCAGTTCTTC. The J gene is TRBJ2-1, the V gene TRBV6-1; D uncertain. V lost 2 bases and J lost 5, with 16 bases in between. CDR1 and CDR2 from the germline V gene are MNHNS and SASEGT. The CDR3 totals 16 residues.

This clone was recorded only once. The rearrangement joins TRBV3-1 (or the pseudogene TRBV3-2) to TRBJ1-1; D may be TRBD1 (5 bases). The CDR3 runs 14 residues. Germline V CDR1 and CDR2: LGHDT, YNNKEL (reference sequence). The V end lost 4 bases, the J end lost 1 base, and 10 bases lay between the germline ends. CDR3 DNA sequence: TGTGCCAGCAGCCCGCTCGGACAGAACACTGAAGCTTTCTTT. As protein: CASSPLGQNTEAFF.

This clone was found a few times. The chain is built from TRBV5-6 and TRBJ2-7; TRBD1 matches at 10 bases. The ends lost 4 bases at V and 6 bases at J; junction bases unmatched: 13. The CDR3 length is 16 residues. Germline-derived CDR1 and CDR2 are SGHDT and YYEEEE. The CDR3 loop is CASSPLAGQGSGEQYF. The CDR3 coding sequence is TGTGCCAGCAGCCCGCTTGCGGGACAGGGGTCAGGCGAGCAGTACTTC. The complete variable domain, with remaining parts taken from reference TRBV5-6 and TRBJ2-7, reads DAGVTQSPTHLIKTRGQQVTLRCSPKSGHDTVSWYQQALGQGPQFIFQYYEEEERQRGNFPDRFSGHQFPNYSSELNVNALLLGDSALYLCASSPLAGQGSGEQYFGPGTRLTVT.

The count of this clone is one. The chain carries TRBV2 and TRBJ2-1; tentatively, D is TRBD2 (6 bases). Trimming took 8 bases from V and 0 from J, leaving 17 bases between them. This CDR3 comprises 16 residues. CDR1 is SNHLY, CDR2 FYNNEI, per germline. CDR3 protein: CASAGWGVTSYNEQFF. The CDR3 region has the DNA TGTGCCAGCGCTGGGTGGGGGGTCACCTCCTACAATGAGCAGTTCTTC. Based on the CDR3 plus reference TRBV2 and TRBJ2-1, the full variable domain is EPEVTQTPSHQVTQMGQEVILRCVPISNHLYFYWYRQILGQKVEFLVSFYNNEISEKSEIFDDQFSVERPDGSNFTLKIRSTKLEDSAMYFCASAGWGVTSYNEQFFGPGTRLTVL.

This clone has a single count. The chain links TRBV11-1 to TRBJ2-7, with 9 positions matching TRBD2. CDR1 is SGHAT and CDR2 is FQDESV in the germline V gene (reference sequence). This CDR3 has 15 residues. The junction had 4 bases not matched to a gene; V was cut back by 2 bases and J by 2 bases. The CDR3 region is CASSLSSGATYEQYF. The CDR3 nucleotides are TGTGCCAGCAGCTTATCTAGCGGGGCGACCTACGAGCAGTACTTC. Supplemented by reference TRBV11-1 and TRBJ2-7, the full variable domain reads EAEVAQSPRYKITEKSQAVAFWCDPISGHATLYWYRQILGQGPELLVQFQDESVVDDSQLPKDRFSAERLKGVDSTLKIQPAELGDSAMYLCASSLSSGATYEQYFGPGTRLTVT.

The chain recombines TRBV18 with TRBJ1-2; D is undetermined. CDR1 and CDR2 (germline): KGHSH, LQKENI. The V end was cut by 2 bases, the J end by 5 bases, with 9 bases between. The CDR3 has 13 residues. Written as DNA, the CDR3 is TGTGCCAGCTCACCAAGGAGCCTTTATGGCTACACCTTC. This sequence encodes CASSPRSLYGYTF.

This rearrangement joins TRBV19 to TRBJ2-7; D uncertain. V was shortened by 6 bases and J by 0 bases, with 9 bases between the two germline ends. Germline V gene sequence: CDR1 LNHDA, CDR2 SQIVND (reference sequence). This CDR3 contains 13 residues. The CDR3 sequence is CASSRSYSYEQYF. The CDR3 DNA reads as TGTGCCAGTAGCCGCAGTTACTCCTACGAGCAGTACTTC.

CDR3 region: CASSLFGTENYGYTF. CDR3 DNA: TGTGCCAGCAGCCTGTTTGGGACAGAGAACTATGGCTACACCTTC. V and J are TRBV27 and TRBJ1-2, with TRBD1 identical over 7 bases. CDR1 MNHEY and CDR2 SMNVEV come from the germline V gene (reference sequence). J lost 2 bases, V lost 6 bases, and 9 bases had no gene match. The CDR3 is made up of 15 amino acids.

This chain connects TRBV19 to TRBJ2-1; 14 nucleotides align to TRBD2. The CDR3 contains 15 residues. Germline V gene data show CDR1 as LNHDA and CDR2 as SQIVND (reference sequence). V shed 6 bases and J 7 bases; nucleotides not matched to a gene: 5. DNA for the CDR3: TGTGCCAGTAGGACCGGGACTAGCGGGGGTAATGAGCAGTTCTTC. Translated: CASRTGTSGGNEQFF. The full variable domain, with the rest looked up from reference TRBV19 and TRBJ2-1, is DGGITQSPKYLFRKEGQNVTLSCEQNLNHDAMYWYRQDPGQGLRLIYYSQIVNDFQKGDIAEGYSVSREKKESFPLTVTSAQKNPTAFYLCASRTGTSGGNEQFFGPGTRLTVL.

The chain links TRBV4-3 to TRBJ1-3; 7 bases map to TRBD1. This CDR3 spans 19 amino acids. V trimming: 1 base; J trimming: 0 bases; junction bases outside the gene matches: 12. Germline-derived CDR1 and CDR2 are LGHNA and YSLEER. The CDR3 sequence is CASSQVLTGRAFSGNTIYF. The CDR3 coding sequence is TGCGCCAGCAGCCAAGTCTTGACAGGGAGAGCTTTCTCTGGAAACACCATATATTTT.

This clone was detected once. The genes are TRBV10-3 and TRBJ2-2, with TRBD1 matching over 8 bases. The CDR3 has 15 residues. Trimming took 4 bases from V and 4 from J; bases not matched to a gene: 5. CDR1 ENHRY and CDR2 SYGVKD come from the germline V gene. Here the CDR3 reads CAISAGQGGTGELFF. For the CDR3, the DNA is TGTGCCATCAGTGCCGGACAGGGTGGCACCGGGGAGCTGTTTTTT.

The chain has TRBV7-2 and TRBJ2-7; no firm D call. V was pared by 5 bases and J by 6 bases, with 11 bases between. The CDR3 contains 12 residues. The germline CDR1 and CDR2 sequences are SGHTA and FQGNSA. The CDR3 region has the DNA TGTGCCAGCAGCACTTACCTAGGCGAGCAGTACTTC. Protein: CASSTYLGEQYF.